These 12 T cell receptor beta chains came from one sample sequenced in a study of blood T cell repertoires in COVID-19. Profiling relied on immunoSEQ multiplex PCR, and the TCRdb table lists in-frame clones only, not all of them. The sample shows fewer than 200,000 clones, 85% to 95% of them seen only once. The sample taken for sequencing was peripheral blood. These receptor sequences come from a woman aged 50 to 65 with acute or convalescent COVID-19.

The chain couples TRBV4-1 to TRBJ2-7, with TRBD2 matching 9 bases. Germline V gene data show CDR1 as MGHRA and CDR2 as YSYEKL. Germline trimming cut 1 base from V and 4 bases from J; bases unmatched to any gene: 17. The CDR3 contains 19 residues. The CDR3 here is CASSQVFLSGGSISYEQYF. In DNA, the CDR3 is TGCGCCAGCAGCCAAGTGTTTCTTAGCGGGGGAAGTATTAGTTACGAGCAGTACTTC.

This clone appeared a few times. This CDR3 is CASNRLAEAFF. The DNA of the CDR3 is TGTGCCAGCAACCGATTAGCCGAAGCTTTCTTT. This chain joins TRBV12-3 or TRBV12-4 and TRBJ1-1; no clear D. V lost 7 bases and J 8 bases, leaving 11 bases between the germline ends. The CDR3 covers 11 residues.

This chain links TRBV11-3 with TRBJ2-1; TRBD2 aligns across 7 bases. This CDR3 comprises 12 residues. After removal of 5 bases from V and 8 bases from J, the junction contained 3 bases not matched to a gene. Germline CDR1 is SGHNT and CDR2 is YENEEA. The CDR3 sequence: CASSRREDEQFF. The CDR3, as DNA: TGTGCCAGCAGCCGCCGGGAGGATGAGCAGTTCTTC.

This rearrangement joins TRBV12-3 or TRBV12-4 to TRBJ1-2; D call uncertain. The CDR3 is 13 amino acids. V lost 2 bases and J lost 6, with 10 bases in between. The CDR3 nucleotides read TGTGCCAGCAGTTTAACGGGGTCTAATGGCTACACCTTC. Protein: CASSLTGSNGYTF.

The chain combines TRBV28 with TRBJ2-7; 8 bases agree with TRBD1. Unmatched junction bases numbered 14, after V lost 7 bases and J lost 3 bases. Per germline, CDR1 MDHEN and CDR2 SYDVKM. The CDR3 runs to 16 residues. CDR3 DNA sequence: TGTGCCAGCACCCCTCCCCGCGGACAGGGTAGCTACGAGCAGTACTTC. The encoded protein is CASTPPRGQGSYEQYF.

The chain carries TRBV7-2 and TRBJ2-5, with D maybe TRBD1 (6 bases). The germline gives CDR1 SGHTA, CDR2 FQGNSA. The ends were cut back, 4 bases at V and 7 bases at J, with 13 bases in the middle. The CDR3 has 13 amino acids. The DNA of the CDR3 is TGTGCCAGCAGCTCAGGGGTTGCGGGGACCCAGTACTTC. Amino acid sequence: CASSSGVAGTQYF.

The rearrangement uses TRBV18 and TRBJ2-2, with 8 positions matching TRBD1. This CDR3 has 16 amino acids. J gave up 4 bases and V 4 bases, and 8 bases lay outside the gene matches. Looked up from germline, CDR1 is KGHSH and CDR2 is LQKENI. The CDR3 sequence: CASSRRQGSVTGELFF. CDR3 nucleotide sequence: TGTGCCAGCTCACGACGACAGGGGAGTGTCACCGGGGAGCTGTTTTTT.

The chain recombines TRBV5-4 with TRBJ2-7; D may be TRBD2 (5 bases). Trimming took off 1 base at V and 2 bases at J, with 10 bases between the two ends. The CDR3 extends over 14 amino acids. Germline V CDR1 and CDR2: SGHNT, YYREEE (reference sequence). CDR3 sequence (DNA): TGTGCCAGCAGCTTGTGGGGAGAAGCCTACGAGCAGTACTTC. This encodes CASSLWGEAYEQYF.

V usage is TRBV5-1 and J usage is TRBJ2-1, with 13 bases lining up with TRBD2. The CDR3 covers 20 residues. V shed 0 bases, J shed 0 bases, and the junction held 9 bases outside the gene matches. Germline CDR1 SGHRS, CDR2 YFSETQ. CDR3 in amino acids: CASSLAATSGGVSSYNEQFF. Written as DNA, the CDR3 is TGCGCCAGCAGCTTGGCCGCTACTAGCGGGGGGGTAAGCTCCTACAATGAGCAGTTCTTC.

The chain links TRBV5-1 to TRBJ2-5, with TRBD2 matching 10 bases. Germline trimming cut 2 bases from V and 2 bases from J; bases unmatched to any gene: 3. The CDR3 has 15 amino acids. CDR1 and CDR2 from the germline V gene are SGHRS and YFSETQ. The CDR3 DNA reads TGCGCCAGCAGCTTCCTAGCGGGGGTTCAAGAGACCCAGTACTTC. Protein sequence: CASSFLAGVQETQYF.

This sequence joins TRBV6-1 and TRBJ1-3; D ambiguous. The germline gives CDR1 MNHNS, CDR2 SASEGT. The CDR3 has 16 amino acids. V gave up 3 bases and J gave up 4 bases, with 16 bases separating them. CDR3 in DNA: TGTGCCAGCAGTGACGACTGGAGAGGCCCCGGAAACACCATATATTTT. Its protein product is CASSDDWRGPGNTIYF.

The chain links TRBV4-3 to TRBJ2-2; D possibly corresponds to TRBD1 (7 bases). The CDR3 is made up of 17 amino acids. Trimming removed 4 bases at V and 1 base at J, with 16 bases between. Germline V lookup: CDR1 LGHNA, CDR2 YSLEER. Here the CDR3 reads CASSRGTANLNTGELFF. In nucleotides, the CDR3 is TGCGCCAGCAGCCGCGGGACAGCAAATTTGAACACCGGGGAGCTGTTTTTT.